This T cell receptor (beta chain) derives from a study of tumor and adjacent non-tumor tissue in lung cancer. To note about this clonotype: Its specificity is not known.

This sample's RNA came from whole unsorted tissue. Distant lung tissue was collected more than 3 cm away from the tumor edge. Study-wide points: Tumor repertoires had a smaller top 100 clone share than normal lung.

The CDR3 loop spans 15 amino acids. The germline CDR1 and CDR2 sequences are DFQATT and SNEGSKA (reference sequence). Trimming removed 4 bases at V and 7 bases at J, with 20 bases between. A modified ARM-PCR protocol with three rounds of nested PCR amplified TCRbeta. TCRdb analysed the multiplex PCR reads with MiXCR anew, one entry per CDR3 protein. Here the sample spans fewer than 100,000 distinct CDR3 sequences, 70% to 90% being singletons. Sequencing was done on a sample of distant non-tumor lung tissue. The chain carries TRBV20-1 and TRBJ2-1; D may match TRBD1 or TRBD2 (6 bases each). This clonotype was obtained from a man aged 55-75 years with non-small cell lung cancer. CDR3 in amino acids: CSANTAGGPWNEQFF. In DNA, the CDR3 is TGCAGTGCTAACACAGCTGGGGGGCCGTGGAATGAGCAGTTCTTC.